This TCR beta chain stems from a study of blood T cell repertoires in COVID-19. Study context: Samples taken during acute and convalescent COVID-19 were collected in the United States, Italy and Spain. Sources were T cells, B-cell-depleted T cells, or PBMCs; the material itself was cDNA or gDNA.

The V end was cut by 5 bases, the J end by 7 bases, with 15 bases between. The CDR3 is 14 amino acids. From germline, CDR1 is LNHDA and CDR2 SQIVND (reference sequence). Original handling: Quantification of nucleated cells was approximated via reference gene primer amplification. Sequencing was performed with immunoSEQ multiplex PCR; in TCRdb, only in-frame clones are kept and a portion is missing. The V and J calls and clone size are taken from that table; D and trimming were inferred from the DNA. This sample has approximately 50,000 clones; around 87% occur once, and the top ten carry approximately 7.8%.

V is TRBV19 and J is TRBJ2-1; the D is unclear. The sample comprised peripheral blood. The clonotype originates from a man in his fifties or sixties with active COVID-19. The CDR3 spells CASSSDRSRNEQFF. The CDR3 coding sequence is TGTGCCAGTAGTTCAGATCGGAGTAGAAATGAGCAGTTCTTC.